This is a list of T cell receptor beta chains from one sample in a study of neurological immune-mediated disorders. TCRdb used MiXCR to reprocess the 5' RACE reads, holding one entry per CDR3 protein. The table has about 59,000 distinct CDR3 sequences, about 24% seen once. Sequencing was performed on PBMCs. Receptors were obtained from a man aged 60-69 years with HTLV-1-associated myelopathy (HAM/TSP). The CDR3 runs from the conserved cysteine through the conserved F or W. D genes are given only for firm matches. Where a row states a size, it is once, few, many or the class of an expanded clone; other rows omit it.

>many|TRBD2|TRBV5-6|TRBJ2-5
CASSPEGSSGGQETQYF
TGTGCCAGCAGCCCCGAGGGTTCTAGCGGGGGACAAGAGACCCAGTACTTC
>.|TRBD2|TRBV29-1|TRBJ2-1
CSVEGGLAALNSYNEQFF
TGCAGCGTCGAGGGGGGACTAGCGGCCCTTAACTCCTACAATGAGCAGTTCTTC
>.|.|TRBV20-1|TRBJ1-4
CSARGDERGAIRNEKLFF
TGCAGTGCTAGAGGTGACGAACGGGGGGCGATCCGGAATGAAAAACTGTTTTTT
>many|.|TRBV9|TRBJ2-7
CASSVIRQPYEQYF
TGTGCCAGCAGCGTCATTAGACAGCCCTACGAGCAGTACTTC
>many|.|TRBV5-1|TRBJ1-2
CATRGGNYGYTF
TGCGCCACCCGGGGGGGGAACTATGGCTACACCTTC
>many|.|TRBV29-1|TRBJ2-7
CSVESRGVKEQYF
TGCAGCGTTGAATCCAGGGGCGTGAAGGAGCAGTACTTC
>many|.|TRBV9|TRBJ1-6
CASSVEQKNSPLHF
TGTGCCAGCAGCGTAGAACAAAAGAATTCACCCCTCCACTTT
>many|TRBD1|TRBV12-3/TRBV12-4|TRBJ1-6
CASIWTGGSPLHF
TGTGCCAGCATATGGACAGGGGGTTCACCCCTCCACTTT
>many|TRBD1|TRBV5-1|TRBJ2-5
CASSPGSGTAETQYF
TGCGCCAGCAGCCCTGGCTCCGGGACAGCAGAGACCCAGTACTTC
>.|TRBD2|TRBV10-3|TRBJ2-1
CAITEGGRVYNEQFF
TGTGCCATCACCGAGGGCGGGAGGGTCTACAATGAGCAGTTCTTC
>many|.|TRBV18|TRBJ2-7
CASSNQGPRSGDYEQYF
TGTGCCAGCTCAAATCAGGGGCCCCGGAGCGGAGACTACGAGCAGTACTTC
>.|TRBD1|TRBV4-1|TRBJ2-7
CASSPGQGQGAVGQYF
TGCGCCAGCAGCCCCGGCCAGGGACAGGGCGCTGTCGGGCAGTACTTC
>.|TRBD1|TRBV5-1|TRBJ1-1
CASRRQGAQEGAFF
TGCGCCAGCAGACGACAGGGGGCGCAGGAAGGCGCTTTCTTT
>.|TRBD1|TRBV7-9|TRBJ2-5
CASSRSDRGIWKETQYF
TGTGCCAGCAGCCGGTCAGACAGGGGGATTTGGAAAGAGACCCAGTACTTC
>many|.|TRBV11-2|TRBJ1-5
CASSLDRFSNQPQHF
TGTGCCAGCAGCTTAGACCGATTTAGCAATCAGCCCCAGCATTTT
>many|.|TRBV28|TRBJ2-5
CASSLIQGRETQYF
TGTGCCAGCAGTTTAATCCAGGGTCGGGAGACCCAGTACTTC
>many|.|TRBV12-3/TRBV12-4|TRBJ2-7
CASTLGEQGGSYEQYF
TGTGCCAGCACCCTTGGGGAACAGGGAGGATCCTACGAGCAGTACTTC
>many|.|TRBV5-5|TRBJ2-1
CASSPPFADGNEQFF
TGTGCCAGCAGCCCGCCCTTTGCGGATGGGAATGAGCAGTTCTTC
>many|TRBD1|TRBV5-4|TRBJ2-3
CANKNRGQDTQYF
TGTGCCAATAAGAACAGGGGCCAAGATACGCAGTATTTT
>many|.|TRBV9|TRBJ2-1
CASSVGVGQNEQFF
TGTGCCAGCAGCGTAGGGGTAGGCCAGAATGAGCAGTTCTTC
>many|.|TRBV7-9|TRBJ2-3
CASSRGADTQYF
TGTGCCAGCTCCCGCGGGGCAGATACGCAGTATTTT
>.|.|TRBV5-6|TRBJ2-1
CASSSPNEQFF
TGTGCCAGCAGCAGTCCAAATGAGCAGTTCTTC
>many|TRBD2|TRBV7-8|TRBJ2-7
CASSITSVYEQYF
TGTGCCAGCAGCATAACTAGCGTCTACGAGCAGTACTTC
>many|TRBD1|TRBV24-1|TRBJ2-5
CATSDQNPFRDRKQETQYF
TGTGCCACCAGTGATCAAAATCCATTCCGGGACAGAAAACAAGAGACCCAGTACTTC
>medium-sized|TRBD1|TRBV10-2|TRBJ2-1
CASSTGQENNEQFF
TGCGCCAGCAGTACGGGACAGGAGAACAATGAGCAGTTCTTC
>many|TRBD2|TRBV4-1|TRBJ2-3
CASSQGSSGGRDTQYF
TGCGCCAGCAGCCAAGGGTCTAGCGGAGGCAGAGATACGCAGTATTTT
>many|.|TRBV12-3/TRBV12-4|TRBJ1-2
CASSLWMLGYTF
TGTGCCAGCAGTTTATGGATGCTTGGCTACACCTTC
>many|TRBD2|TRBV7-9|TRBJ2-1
CASRPGGLWSYNEQFF
TGTGCCAGCAGACCCGGGGGACTATGGAGTTACAATGAGCAGTTCTTC
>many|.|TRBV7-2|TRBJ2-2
CASNLKGVNTGELFF
TGTGCCAGCAATCTTAAAGGGGTAAACACCGGGGAGCTGTTTTTT
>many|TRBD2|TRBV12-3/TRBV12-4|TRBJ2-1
CASSISGRAHEQFF
TGTGCCAGCAGTATTAGCGGGAGGGCCCATGAGCAGTTCTTC
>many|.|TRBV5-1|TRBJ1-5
CASSPTGPNQPQHF
TGCGCCAGCAGCCCCACAGGACCCAATCAGCCCCAGCATTTT
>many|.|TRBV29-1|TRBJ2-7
CSVVRAYEQYF
TGCAGCGTTGTCCGAGCTTACGAGCAGTACTTC
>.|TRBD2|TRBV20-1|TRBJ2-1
CSAVEGSSGLAGAEQFF
TGCAGTGCTGTGGAGGGCAGTTCGGGACTAGCGGGAGCTGAGCAGTTCTTC
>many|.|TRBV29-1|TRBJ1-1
CSVEPGSEAFF
TGCAGCGTTGAACCGGGGTCTGAAGCTTTCTTT
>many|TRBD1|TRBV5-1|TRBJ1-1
CASSRGDSSLNTEAFF
TGCGCCAGCAGCCGGGGGGACAGTTCGCTGAACACTGAAGCTTTCTTT
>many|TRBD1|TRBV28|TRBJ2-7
CASSLGRDSQYEQYF
TGTGCCAGCAGTTTGGGTAGGGACAGTCAATACGAGCAGTACTTC
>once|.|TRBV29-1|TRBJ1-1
CSVPGVKNTEAFF
TGCAGCGTTCCGGGTGTCAAGAACACTGAAGCTTTCTTT
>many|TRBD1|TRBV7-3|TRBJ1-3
CASSSGTGEGTIYF
TGTGCCAGCAGCTCCGGGACAGGGGAAGGTACCATATATTTT
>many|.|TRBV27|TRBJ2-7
CASSLYRERSEQYF
TGTGCCAGCAGTTTATACAGGGAGAGGAGCGAGCAGTACTTC
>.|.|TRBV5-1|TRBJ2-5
CASNTVGAQETQYF
TGCGCCAGTAATACCGTAGGGGCGCAAGAGACCCAGTACTTC